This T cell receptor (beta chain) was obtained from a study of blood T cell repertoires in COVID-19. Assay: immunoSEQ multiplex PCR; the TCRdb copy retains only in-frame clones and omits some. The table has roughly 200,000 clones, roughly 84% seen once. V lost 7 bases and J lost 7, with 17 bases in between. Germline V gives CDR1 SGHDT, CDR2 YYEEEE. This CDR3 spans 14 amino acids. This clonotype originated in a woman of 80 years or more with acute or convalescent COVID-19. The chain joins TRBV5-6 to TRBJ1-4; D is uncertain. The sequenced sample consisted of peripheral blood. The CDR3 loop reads CASQTVGLGEKLFF. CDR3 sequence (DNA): TGTGCCAGCCAAACAGTGGGTCTCGGTGAAAAACTGTTTTTT.